These T cell receptor beta chains were read from a single sample in a study of beta chain features in type 1 diabetes. Libraries were prepared by immunoSEQ multiplex PCR; TCRdb keeps only in-frame clonotypes and omits some of them. The sample holds fewer than 400,000 clones, 6.5% to 10% seen once. Sequencing was done on a sample of central memory CD4+ T cells from blood. Receptor source: a woman between 18 and 29 years old in good health. The CDR3 runs from the conserved cysteine through the conserved F or W. The D gene is left open where the match is weak. For some rows the clone size is stated as once, few or many, or as a class when expanded; others skip it.

>-|TRBV11-1|-|TRBJ2-7
TGTGCCAGCAGCCGCCAACAGGGATCCTACGAGCAGTACTTC
CASSRQQGSYEQYF
>TRBD1|TRBV10-3|many|TRBJ1-2
TGTGCCATCAGTGAGGACAGGGACGTTTATGGCTACACCTTC
CAISEDRDVYGYTF
>-|TRBV19|few|TRBJ2-3
TGTGCCAGTATGTCGGCGGCAGGCGGCACAGATACGCAGTATTTT
CASMSAAGGTDTQYF
>TRBD1|TRBV28|-|TRBJ2-7
TGTGCCAGCAGAACGGGACAGTCCTACGAGCAGTACTTC
CASRTGQSYEQYF
>TRBD1|TRBV5-1|few|TRBJ2-2
TGCGCCAGCAGCTCAAAATCCGGGACAGTGGGCGGGGAGCTGTTTTTT
CASSSKSGTVGGELFF
>-|TRBV19|few|TRBJ2-1
TGTGCCAGTTCTCAGACTATCGCGCGGGGTTACAATGAGCAGTTCTTC
CASSQTIARGYNEQFF
>-|TRBV28|few|TRBJ1-5
TGTGCCAGCAGCCGTCCCGCCGGGACGTGGGGACAGCCCCAGCATTTT
CASSRPAGTWGQPQHF
>TRBD2|TRBV7-6|-|TRBJ2-7
TGTGCCAGCAGCTTAGCGCTAGCGGCCAGCGAGCAGTACTTC
CASSLALAASEQYF
>-|TRBV28|-|TRBJ2-1
TGTGCCAGCCTCAACGAAGGCGGAGAGCAGTTCTTC
CASLNEGGEQFF
>TRBD1|TRBV7-2|-|TRBJ2-6
TGTGCCAGCAGCTTAGAATCAGGGGGCTCTGGGGCCAACGTCCTGACTTTC
CASSLESGGSGANVLTF
>-|TRBV20-1|-|TRBJ1-2
TGCAGTTCCTCAACAGGGGGCTACACCTTC
CSSSTGGYTF
>-|TRBV5-1|-|TRBJ1-4
TGCGCCAGCAGCTTGGCATTCGTAAATGAAAAACTGTTTTTT
CASSLAFVNEKLFF
>-|TRBV6-5|-|TRBJ1-4
TGTGCCAGCAGTTACTCGTTCGGGTCAACTAATGAAAAACTGTTTTTT
CASSYSFGSTNEKLFF
>-|TRBV4-3|few|TRBJ2-1
TGCGCCAGCAGCCAAGATCCAGGCGCCAACAATGAGCAGTTCTTC
CASSQDPGANNEQFF
>-|TRBV7-6|-|TRBJ2-2
TGTGCCAGCAGCACCCGGGCATCCGGGGAGCTGTTTTTT
CASSTRASGELFF
>-|TRBV15|-|TRBJ2-1
TGTGCCACCAGCAGTCACGGGCGGGTTTACAATGAGCAGTTCTTC
CATSSHGRVYNEQFF
>-|TRBV4-2|few|TRBJ2-1
TGTGCCAGCAGCTGGGACTCTAAAGAGCAGTTCTTC
CASSWDSKEQFF
>TRBD2|TRBV5-1|-|TRBJ2-7
TGCGCCAGCAGCTTGTTTAGCGGGAGCGAAAACGAGCAGTACTTC
CASSLFSGSENEQYF
>-|TRBV6-5|-|TRBJ2-5
TGTGCCAGCATGGGGTGGGAAGAGACCCAGTACTTC
CASMGWEETQYF
>TRBD1|TRBV5-1|few|TRBJ2-3
TGCGCCAGCAGCTTTGGGCTACCTGGGACAGCCAACACAGATACGCAGTATTTT
CASSFGLPGTANTDTQYF
>-|TRBV10-3|few|TRBJ2-2
TGTGCCATCAGCCAGGGAGGCTTGGCCGGGGAGCTGTTTTTT
CAISQGGLAGELFF
>TRBD2|TRBV7-2|-|TRBJ2-2
TGTGCCAGCAGCCCGCCAGCGGGGTCGGTGACCGGGGAGCTGTTTTTT
CASSPPAGSVTGELFF
>TRBD1|TRBV4-3|-|TRBJ1-1
TGCGCCAGCAGCCTCCAACAGGGGGTAGGCGGCACTGAAGCTTTCTTT
CASSLQQGVGGTEAFF
>TRBD1|TRBV6-4|-|TRBJ1-5
TGTGCCAGCAGTGAGGGCAGGGGGCAAGAAAGCAATCAGCCCCAGCATTTT
CASSEGRGQESNQPQHF
>-|TRBV29-1|few|TRBJ1-5
TGCAGCGCCTCGGGAAGGGGTAGCAATCAGCCCCAGCATTTT
CSASGRGSNQPQHF
>-|TRBV7-2|few|TRBJ2-7
TGTGCCAGCAGCTTTTCCCAGGGCCCCTACGAGCAGTACTTC
CASSFSQGPYEQYF
>-|TRBV5-4|few|TRBJ2-3
TGTGCCAGCAGCTTGGAACAGACTTCAGATACGCAGTATTTT
CASSLEQTSDTQYF
>TRBD2|TRBV6-6|-|TRBJ2-1
TGTGCCAGCAGCCACACCTTTAGCGGGAGGGCCGGTGAGCAGTTCTTC
CASSHTFSGRAGEQFF
>-|TRBV5-4|few|TRBJ1-1
TGTGCCAGCAGCATTGATGGAGTTAACACTGAAGCTTTCTTT
CASSIDGVNTEAFF
>TRBD1|TRBV2|-|TRBJ1-5
TGTGCCAGCAATAGGGACAGGGGGAATCAGCCCCAGCATTTT
CASNRDRGNQPQHF
>-|TRBV5-4|-|TRBJ2-5
TGTGCCAGCAGCTTGGACGGGAGTCTCGTCGAGACCCAGTACTTC
CASSLDGSLVETQYF
>-|TRBV18|-|TRBJ1-2
TGTGCCAGCTCACGGAACCGGGAGCCTAGCTATGGCTACACCTTC
CASSRNREPSYGYTF
>-|TRBV7-3|-|TRBJ2-1
TGTGCCAGCAGTTCAACCGGCAGCCAACAAAATGAGCAGTTCTTC
CASSSTGSQQNEQFF
>-|TRBV6-1|-|TRBJ2-6
TGTGCCAGCAGTGAAGTGGTATGGACAGCCTCTGGGGCCAACGTCCTGACTTTC
CASSEVVWTASGANVLTF
>-|TRBV4-2|-|TRBJ2-3
TGTGCCAGCAGCCAAGAGGGTAGCACAGATACGCAGTATTTT
CASSQEGSTDTQYF
>TRBD1|TRBV5-1|-|TRBJ2-2
TGCGCCAGCAGCAGGGACAGGATAGGCACCGGGGAGCTGTTTTTT
CASSRDRIGTGELFF
>-|TRBV28|-|TRBJ2-3
TGTGCCAGCAGTCGAACCAGGGGTGGGGCAGATACGCAGTATTTT
CASSRTRGGADTQYF
>-|TRBV5-5|-|TRBJ2-2
TGTGCCAGCAGCCGAGGTCGGTACACCGGGGAGCTGTTTTTT
CASSRGRYTGELFF
>TRBD2|TRBV15|-|TRBJ2-7
TGTGCCACCAGCAGTCCCCTCACGGGGCCTAGCGGCTACGAGCAGTACTTC
CATSSPLTGPSGYEQYF
>TRBD2|TRBV5-6|few|TRBJ2-7
TGTGCCAGCAGCTTGGGGCGACTAGCGGGAGGACTCGGGCAGTACTTC
CASSLGRLAGGLGQYF
>TRBD2|TRBV5-1|-|TRBJ2-1
TGCGCCACCAAACGGACTAGCGGGAGTGATGAGCAGTTCTTC
CATKRTSGSDEQFF
>TRBD1|TRBV19|few|TRBJ1-5
TGTGCCAGTAGGAACCTTCGGACAGGGGCGGGACAGCCCCAGCATTTT
CASRNLRTGAGQPQHF
>-|TRBV6-1|-|TRBJ1-1
TGTGCCAGCAGTGAAGGGCCGATAGGGCGGGCTGAAGCTTTCTTT
CASSEGPIGRAEAFF
>TRBD1|TRBV7-9|-|TRBJ2-4
TGTGCCAGCAGCTTGGCTACAGGGGTGGACATTCAGTACTTC
CASSLATGVDIQYF
>TRBD2|TRBV19|few|TRBJ2-1
TGTGCCAGTAGTGTACAAACTAGCGGCAATGAGCAGTTCTTC
CASSVQTSGNEQFF
>TRBD2|TRBV5-1|many|TRBJ2-1
TGCGCCACCTCCAGCGGGAGTCGAATCAATGAGCAGTTCTTC
CATSSGSRINEQFF
>TRBD1|TRBV5-6|-|TRBJ1-2
TGTGCCAGCAGCTTGTTGGACAGGCCTCTGAGGTACACCTTC
CASSLLDRPLRYTF
>TRBD2|TRBV28|many|TRBJ2-5
TGTGCCAGCATTCCTAGCGGGAGGCAGGTCGAGACCCAGTACTTC
CASIPSGRQVETQYF
>-|TRBV18|few|TRBJ1-4
TGTGCCAGCTCACGCGGCGGTAATAATGAAAAACTGTTTTTT
CASSRGGNNEKLFF
>-|TRBV5-6|few|TRBJ2-5
TGTGCCAGCAGCCGGAGAGTTAGCCTAATCCAAGAGACCCAGTACTTC
CASSRRVSLIQETQYF
>-|TRBV7-3|few|TRBJ2-2
TGTGCCAGCAGCTTATATACCCGGGGCGCCGGGGAGCTGTTTTTT
CASSLYTRGAGELFF
>-|TRBV29-1|few|TRBJ1-5
TGCAGCGCCGACGCGGGATCGGGTCAGCCCCAGCATTTT
CSADAGSGQPQHF
>-|TRBV10-3|-|TRBJ1-2
TGTGCCATCAGTGCCCCAAATGGCTACACCTTC
CAISAPNGYTF
>TRBD2|TRBV7-2|-|TRBJ2-2
TGTGCCAGCAGACCTAGCGGGAGGAACACCGGGGAGCTGTTTTTT
CASRPSGRNTGELFF
>-|TRBV7-2|many|TRBJ2-3
TGTGCCAGCAGCTCCGCCTGGGCAGATACGCAGTATTTT
CASSSAWADTQYF
>-|TRBV27|-|TRBJ2-1
TGTGCCAGCAGTCTGAGGGGCAATGAGCAGTTCTTC
CASSLRGNEQFF
>-|TRBV9|-|TRBJ2-5
TGTGCCAGCAGCCCACCCAATAGAGGGTGGTCGGAGACCCAGTACTTC
CASSPPNRGWSETQYF
>-|TRBV19|-|TRBJ2-4
TGTGCCAGTAGTGTACAGGGAGCACTAGCCAAAAACATTCAGTACTTC
CASSVQGALAKNIQYF
>-|TRBV11-1|-|TRBJ2-1
TGTGCCAGCAGCCTTCGGCGCGATGAGCAGTTCTTC
CASSLRRDEQFF